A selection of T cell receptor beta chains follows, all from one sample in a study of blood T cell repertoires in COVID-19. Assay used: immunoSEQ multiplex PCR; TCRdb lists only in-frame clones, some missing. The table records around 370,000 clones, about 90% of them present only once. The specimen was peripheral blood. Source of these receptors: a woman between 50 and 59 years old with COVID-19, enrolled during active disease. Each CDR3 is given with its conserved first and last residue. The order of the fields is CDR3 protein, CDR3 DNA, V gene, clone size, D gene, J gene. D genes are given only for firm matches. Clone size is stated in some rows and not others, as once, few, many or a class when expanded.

cdr3_aa: CASSQEVGGPEAFF
cdr3_nt: TGTGCCAGCAGCCAAGAGGTGGGGGGTCCTGAAGCTTTCTTT
v_call: TRBV14
clone_size: -
d_call: -
j_call: TRBJ1-1

cdr3_aa: CSVRTGEGQPQHF
cdr3_nt: TGCAGCGTTCGGACAGGGGAAGGTCAGCCCCAGCATTTT
v_call: TRBV29-1
clone_size: -
d_call: TRBD1
j_call: TRBJ1-5

cdr3_aa: CASSSTRVRTAEAFF
cdr3_nt: TGTGCCAGCAGCTCCACGAGGGTTCGGACTGCTGAAGCTTTCTTT
v_call: TRBV7-2
clone_size: -
d_call: -
j_call: TRBJ1-1

cdr3_aa: CASSSSSGNYEQYF
cdr3_nt: TGTGCCAGCAGTTCGTCTAGCGGGAACTACGAGCAGTACTTC
v_call: TRBV6-5
clone_size: -
d_call: TRBD2
j_call: TRBJ2-7

cdr3_aa: CASSIEGLPNTEAFF
cdr3_nt: TGTGCCAGTAGTATCGAGGGCCTGCCTAACACTGAAGCTTTCTTT
v_call: TRBV19
clone_size: -
d_call: -
j_call: TRBJ1-1

cdr3_aa: CASSKQEGSNQPQHF
cdr3_nt: TGTGCCAGTAGTAAACAGGAGGGGAGCAATCAGCCCCAGCATTTT
v_call: TRBV19
clone_size: few
d_call: -
j_call: TRBJ1-5

cdr3_aa: CASSLSGGNTEAFF
cdr3_nt: TGCGCCAGCAGCTTGTCAGGGGGGAACACTGAAGCTTTCTTT
v_call: TRBV5-1
clone_size: -
d_call: TRBD1
j_call: TRBJ1-1

cdr3_aa: CASSLARGGLYEQYF
cdr3_nt: TGTGCCAGCAGCTTAGCGAGAGGGGGCCTCTACGAGCAGTACTTC
v_call: TRBV7-9
clone_size: -
d_call: TRBD1
j_call: TRBJ2-7

cdr3_aa: CASSFLALAGMSSYNEQFF
cdr3_nt: TGTGCCAGCAGCTTCCTGGCCCTAGCGGGGATGAGCTCCTACAATGAGCAGTTCTTC
v_call: TRBV7-4
clone_size: -
d_call: TRBD2
j_call: TRBJ2-1

cdr3_aa: CASSLPDRDYGYTF
cdr3_nt: TGTGCCAGCAGCCTCCCGGACAGGGACTATGGCTACACCTTC
v_call: TRBV7-8
clone_size: -
d_call: TRBD1
j_call: TRBJ1-2

cdr3_aa: CASSVADGEGGTEAFF
cdr3_nt: TGTGCCAGCAGCGTAGCTGACGGGGAGGGGGGAACTGAAGCTTTCTTT
v_call: TRBV9
clone_size: -
d_call: -
j_call: TRBJ1-1

cdr3_aa: CASSRTGGSSYEQYF
cdr3_nt: TGTGCCAGCAGTCGGACAGGGGGAAGCTCCTACGAGCAGTACTTC
v_call: TRBV6-6
clone_size: -
d_call: TRBD1
j_call: TRBJ2-7

cdr3_aa: CASSQWTGVSGNTIYF
cdr3_nt: TGTGCCAGCAGCCAATGGACAGGGGTCTCTGGAAACACCATATATTTT
v_call: TRBV14
clone_size: -
d_call: TRBD1
j_call: TRBJ1-3

cdr3_aa: CASSIGTENTEAFF
cdr3_nt: TGTGCCAGTAGTATAGGGACAGAGAACACTGAAGCTTTCTTT
v_call: TRBV19
clone_size: -
d_call: -
j_call: TRBJ1-1

cdr3_aa: CASSSTNTGELFF
cdr3_nt: TGTGCCAGCAGTTCCACAAACACCGGGGAGCTGTTTTTT
v_call: TRBV12-3/TRBV12-4
clone_size: -
d_call: -
j_call: TRBJ2-2

cdr3_aa: CSVLTGKQFF
cdr3_nt: TGCAGCGTTCTGACGGGAAAGCAGTTCTTC
v_call: TRBV29-1
clone_size: -
d_call: -
j_call: TRBJ2-1

cdr3_aa: CASRGRGRTGELFF
cdr3_nt: TGTGCCAGCAGGGGCAGGGGGCGTACCGGGGAGCTGTTTTTT
v_call: TRBV27
clone_size: -
d_call: TRBD1
j_call: TRBJ2-2

cdr3_aa: CAISESGQGGSIWQPQHF
cdr3_nt: TGTGCCATCAGTGAGTCGGGACAGGGGGGTTCTATTTGGCAGCCCCAGCATTTT
v_call: TRBV10-3
clone_size: -
d_call: TRBD1
j_call: TRBJ1-5

cdr3_aa: CASSDNPRDRGYYNEQFF
cdr3_nt: TGTGCCAGCAGTGATAACCCCCGGGACAGGGGCTATTACAATGAGCAGTTCTTC
v_call: TRBV6-4
clone_size: -
d_call: TRBD1
j_call: TRBJ2-1

cdr3_aa: CATRYGTPEQFF
cdr3_nt: TGTGCCACCAGATACGGGACTCCCGAGCAGTTCTTC
v_call: TRBV15
clone_size: -
d_call: -
j_call: TRBJ2-1

cdr3_aa: CSATYNYGYTF
cdr3_nt: TGCAGTGCTACCTACAACTATGGCTACACCTTC
v_call: TRBV20-1
clone_size: few
d_call: -
j_call: TRBJ1-2

cdr3_aa: CASSMWGSGTEAFF
cdr3_nt: TGTGCCAGTAGTATGTGGGGAAGCGGCACTGAAGCTTTCTTT
v_call: TRBV19
clone_size: few
d_call: -
j_call: TRBJ1-1

cdr3_aa: CASSWGGPAGGSPLHF
cdr3_nt: TGTGCCAGCAGCTGGGGTGGACCGGCGGGCGGTTCACCCCTCCACTTT
v_call: TRBV5-4
clone_size: -
d_call: -
j_call: TRBJ1-6

cdr3_aa: CASRLSGQSYNEQFF
cdr3_nt: TGTGCCAGCAGACTTAGCGGGCAATCCTACAATGAGCAGTTCTTC
v_call: TRBV5-6
clone_size: few
d_call: TRBD2
j_call: TRBJ2-1